These T cell receptor beta chains were read from a single sample in a study of blood T cell repertoires in COVID-19. The method was immunoSEQ multiplex PCR; TCRdb's version includes in-frame clones alone and lacks a portion of them. The profile shows around 250,000 clones, roughly 84% of them singletons. The sequencing sample was made of peripheral blood. These receptors were obtained from a woman aged 40 to 55 who had recovered from COVID-19. CDR3s include the opening cysteine and the closing phenylalanine or tryptophan. The D gene is left open where the match is weak. Where a row states a size, it is once, few, many or the class of an expanded clone; other rows omit it.

abundance	j_gene	d_gene	v_gene	CDR3aa	CDR3nt
NA	TRBJ1-5	NA	TRBV5-1	CASSLDGQRGTQHF	TGCGCCAGCAGCTTGGATGGCCAGAGGGGGACCCAGCATTTT
NA	TRBJ2-2	NA	TRBV5-5	CASSPRQSNLFPGELFF	TGTGCCAGCAGCCCAAGACAGTCTAATTTATTTCCCGGGGAGCTGTTTTTT
NA	TRBJ2-7	NA	TRBV28	CASSPLSGLYYEQYF	TGTGCCAGCAGTCCACTTTCAGGGTTGTACTACGAGCAGTACTTC
NA	TRBJ1-4	NA	TRBV30	CASSRGATNEKLFF	TGTGCCTCCTCCCGGGGAGCAACTAATGAAAAACTGTTTTTT
NA	TRBJ1-5	NA	TRBV6-5	CASSFRQWQPQHF	TGTGCCAGCAGTTTTCGACAATGGCAGCCCCAGCATTTT
NA	TRBJ2-5	TRBD1	TRBV7-9	CASSIRQGGETQYF	TGTGCCAGCAGCATTCGACAGGGGGGAGAGACCCAGTACTTC
NA	TRBJ1-3	NA	TRBV28	CASSRGLHSGNTIYF	TGTGCCAGCAGTAGGGGACTTCACTCTGGAAACACCATATATTTT
NA	TRBJ2-1	NA	TRBV7-8	CASLPRGEQFF	TGTGCCAGCCTACCCCGGGGAGAGCAGTTCTTC
NA	TRBJ2-2	TRBD1	TRBV2	CASVQGAMGTGELFF	TGTGCCAGTGTACAGGGGGCGATGGGAACCGGGGAGCTGTTTTTT
NA	TRBJ2-7	NA	TRBV11-2	CASSPQGGAATEQYF	TGTGCCAGCAGCCCCCAAGGCGGGGCAGCGACCGAGCAGTACTTC
NA	TRBJ2-6	NA	TRBV7-2	CASSLSFSGANVLTF	TGTGCCAGCAGCTTAAGCTTCTCTGGGGCCAACGTCCTGACTTTC
NA	TRBJ2-2	TRBD2	TRBV2	CASRTGLAGGGGELFF	TGTGCCAGCAGGACGGGACTAGCGGGGGGCGGCGGGGAGCTGTTTTTT
few	TRBJ1-2	NA	TRBV9	CASSPQATGFNYGYTF	TGTGCCAGCAGCCCCCAGGCGACAGGATTTAACTATGGCTACACCTTC
NA	TRBJ2-7	NA	TRBV6-2/TRBV6-3	CASSYSLGGSYEQYF	TGTGCCAGCAGTTACTCCTTAGGGGGCTCCTACGAGCAGTACTTC
NA	TRBJ2-1	TRBD2	TRBV18	CASSRTTSRTSADEQFF	TGTGCCAGCTCACGCACAACCAGCCGGACTAGCGCGGATGAGCAGTTCTTC
NA	TRBJ2-7	NA	TRBV6-6	CASSYSSPSVSYEQYF	TGTGCCAGCAGTTACTCGAGCCCTAGCGTCTCCTACGAGCAGTACTTC
NA	TRBJ1-2	TRBD1	TRBV29-1	CSTSVGQGTGYGYTF	TGCAGCACCTCCGTGGGACAGGGGACCGGCTATGGCTACACCTTC
few	TRBJ1-5	TRBD1	TRBV3-1/TRBV3-2	CASSQNRGQPQHF	TGTGCCAGCAGCCAGAACAGGGGTCAGCCCCAGCATTTT
NA	TRBJ1-6	NA	TRBV12-3/TRBV12-4	CASSKRGDSPLHF	TGTGCCAGCAGTAAACGGGGGGACTCACCCCTCCACTTT
NA	TRBJ2-7	NA	TRBV12-2	CASRLIEAASYEQYF	TGTGCAAGTCGCTTAATTGAGGCAGCATCCTACGAGCAGTACTTC
NA	TRBJ2-3	TRBD2	TRBV13	CASSSTSGGALGTDTQYF	TGTGCCAGCAGCTCGACTAGCGGGGGGGCCCTCGGCACAGATACGCAGTATTTT
NA	TRBJ2-7	TRBD1	TRBV6-5	CASSLHRDRGIYEQYF	TGTGCCAGCAGTTTACACCGGGACAGGGGTATTTACGAGCAGTACTTC
once	TRBJ1-3	TRBD1	TRBV5-1	CASSLGQGAGNTIYF	TGCGCCAGCAGCTTGGGGCAGGGGGCTGGAAACACCATATATTTT
NA	TRBJ1-6	NA	TRBV28	CASSLQGLNSPLHF	TGTGCCAGCAGCCTTCAGGGGCTGAATTCACCCCTCCACTTT
NA	TRBJ1-6	NA	TRBV3-1/TRBV3-2	CASSESAYNSPLHF	TGTGCCAGCAGCGAAAGCGCTTATAATTCACCCCTCCACTTT
NA	TRBJ1-3	NA	TRBV30	CAWRKGGESGNTIYF	TGTGCCTGGAGAAAAGGAGGTGAATCTGGAAACACCATATATTTT
NA	TRBJ2-2	TRBD2	TRBV10-3	CAITGTSGAMNTGELFF	TGTGCCATTACCGGGACTAGCGGTGCAATGAACACCGGGGAGCTGTTTTTT
NA	TRBJ2-5	TRBD2	TRBV5-1	CASSLPRGNQETQYF	TGCGCCAGCAGCTTGCCGCGGGGGAACCAAGAGACCCAGTACTTC
NA	TRBJ2-2	TRBD2	TRBV7-2	CASSFTGGTGELFF	TGTGCCAGCAGCTTCACGGGGGGAACGGGGGAGCTGTTTTTT
NA	TRBJ1-2	NA	TRBV2	CASSTNRLKGYGYTF	TGTGCCAGCAGTACCAACAGGTTGAAGGGATATGGCTACACCTTC
NA	TRBJ2-7	NA	TRBV4-1	CASSQEEYLPINEQYF	TGCGCCAGCAGCCAAGAGGAGTACCTTCCTATAAACGAGCAGTACTTC
NA	TRBJ1-4	NA	TRBV5-8	CASSPRTAEGEKLFF	TGTGCCAGCAGCCCGAGGACTGCTGAGGGTGAAAAACTGTTTTTT
NA	TRBJ2-5	TRBD1	TRBV5-1	CASSEGTGGFETQYF	TGCGCCAGCAGCGAAGGGACAGGGGGCTTCGAGACCCAGTACTTC
NA	TRBJ1-5	TRBD1	TRBV28	CASSSGDRGVGQPQHF	TGTGCCAGCAGTTCGGGAGACAGGGGGGTCGGTCAGCCCCAGCATTTT
NA	TRBJ2-2	NA	TRBV10-3	CAIRDSSNTGELFF	TGTGCCATCAGGGACAGTTCGAACACCGGGGAGCTGTTTTTT
NA	TRBJ1-5	NA	TRBV6-1	CASSEGPVSNQPQHF	TGTGCCAGCAGTGAAGGCCCGGTTAGCAATCAGCCCCAGCATTTT
NA	TRBJ1-3	NA	TRBV5-5	CASSLANTGSGNTIYF	TGTGCCAGCAGCTTGGCCAATACAGGCTCTGGAAACACCATATATTTT
NA	TRBJ1-6	NA	TRBV4-1	CASSQVPSGSSYNSPLHF	TGCGCCAGCAGCCAAGTCCCGTCGGGGAGCTCCTATAATTCACCCCTCCACTTT
NA	TRBJ2-3	TRBD1	TRBV5-4	CASSLNRGTTDTQYF	TGTGCCAGCAGCTTGAACAGGGGAACCACAGATACGCAGTATTTT
few	TRBJ2-1	TRBD2	TRBV7-9	CASSFGLAGEQFF	TGTGCCAGCAGCTTCGGACTAGCAGGAGAGCAGTTCTTC
NA	TRBJ1-1	NA	TRBV28	CASSPIGAGENTEAFF	TGTGCCAGCAGTCCTATAGGGGCGGGGGAGAACACTGAAGCTTTCTTT
NA	TRBJ2-1	TRBD2	TRBV7-9	CASSLEAGGPREQFF	TGTGCCAGCAGCTTAGAAGCGGGGGGGCCTCGTGAGCAGTTCTTC
NA	TRBJ1-1	TRBD1	TRBV18	CASSPGTATEAFF	TGTGCCAGCTCACCAGGGACAGCGACTGAAGCTTTCTTT
NA	TRBJ2-1	TRBD1	TRBV6-1	CASSEPMGTVDNEQFF	TGTGCCAGCAGTGAACCTATGGGGACAGTAGACAATGAGCAGTTCTTC
NA	TRBJ1-6	NA	TRBV11-1	CASSLNQRARSPLHF	TGTGCCAGCAGCTTAAATCAGAGGGCAAGGTCACCCCTCCACTTT
NA	TRBJ2-6	NA	TRBV7-6	CASSLVYSGANVLTF	TGTGCCAGCAGCTTAGTTTACTCTGGGGCCAACGTCCTGACTTTC
NA	TRBJ1-2	NA	TRBV21-1	CASSKDRQNYGYTF	TGTGCCAGCAGCAAAGACAGGCAGAACTATGGCTACACCTTC
NA	TRBJ2-4	NA	TRBV11-2	CASSSGSQTIQYF	TGTGCCAGCAGCTCAGGGTCCCAAACCATTCAGTACTTC
NA	TRBJ1-2	TRBD1	TRBV3-1/TRBV3-2	CASSHGQGNYGYTF	TGTGCCAGCAGCCATGGACAGGGGAACTATGGCTACACCTTC
NA	TRBJ2-3	NA	TRBV18	CASSRDLPSTDTQYF	TGTGCCAGCTCACGAGACTTACCTAGCACAGATACGCAGTATTTT
few	TRBJ2-1	NA	TRBV5-4	CASSLENKYNEQFF	TGTGCCAGCAGCTTGGAGAACAAATACAATGAGCAGTTCTTC
NA	TRBJ2-2	TRBD2	TRBV4-1	CASSLIAPSSGGPNTGELFF	TGCGCCAGCAGCCTGATTGCTCCCTCTAGCGGGGGCCCGAACACCGGGGAGCTGTTTTTT